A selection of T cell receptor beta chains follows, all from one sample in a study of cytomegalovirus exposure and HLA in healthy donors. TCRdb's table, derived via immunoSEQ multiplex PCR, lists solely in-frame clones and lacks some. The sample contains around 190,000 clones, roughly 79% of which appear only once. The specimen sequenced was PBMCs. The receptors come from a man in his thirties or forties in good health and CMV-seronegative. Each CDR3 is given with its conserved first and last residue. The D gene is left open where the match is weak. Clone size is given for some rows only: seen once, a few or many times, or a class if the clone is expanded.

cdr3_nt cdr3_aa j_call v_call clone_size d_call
TGTGCCAGTACCGATTTGGCAGACTACAATGAGCAGTTCTTC CASTDLADYNEQFF TRBJ2-1 TRBV19 once -
TGTGCCAGCAGCTCAGATCCCCAGGGGGGCACTGAAGCTTTCTTT CASSSDPQGGTEAFF TRBJ1-1 TRBV5-4 - TRBD1
TGTGCCAGCAGCCCGGGACAGGGAGGGATCGGGGAGCTGTTTTTT CASSPGQGGIGELFF TRBJ2-2 TRBV5-4 - TRBD1
TGTGCCAGCAGCTCGGACAGACCTTCACCCCTCCACTTT CASSSDRPSPLHF TRBJ1-6 TRBV11-2 - -
TGCGCCAGCAGCCCTGCCGGGACAGGGTCCCCCGGGGAGCTGTTTTTT CASSPAGTGSPGELFF TRBJ2-2 TRBV5-1 - TRBD1
TGCAGCGTTGTACCAGCGGGAGATGAGCAGTTCTTC CSVVPAGDEQFF TRBJ2-1 TRBV29-1 - TRBD2
TGTGCCAGCAGTGAAATACGGGAGGGCGCCTACGAGCAGTACTTC CASSEIREGAYEQYF TRBJ2-7 TRBV2 - TRBD2
TGTGCCAGCAGCCCTGACGGGGGTAGCTCCTACGAGCAGTACTTC CASSPDGGSSYEQYF TRBJ2-7 TRBV7-2 - -
TGTGCCAGCTCCGTGGCCCCTCTCATCGAAAAACTGTTTTTT CASSVAPLIEKLFF TRBJ1-4 TRBV28 - -
TGTGCCAGCAGTGAAGGAGGACTAGCGGGCGCTTACAATGAGCAGTTCTTC CASSEGGLAGAYNEQFF TRBJ2-1 TRBV6-1 - TRBD2
TGTGCCAGCAGCCAAGCAGCAAGAGCGGACTTCACAGATACGCAGTATTTT CASSQAARADFTDTQYF TRBJ2-3 TRBV4-2 - -
TGTGCCAGCAGTGGAGCTAGCGGGAGCACTAATGAGCAGTTCTTC CASSGASGSTNEQFF TRBJ2-1 TRBV25-1 - TRBD2
TGTGCCAGCAGTTTAAACAGGGTTCTTTCCTACAATGAGCAGTTCTTC CASSLNRVLSYNEQFF TRBJ2-1 TRBV28 - -
TGTGCCAGCATCACCCCCGTGGGAGTTGGAAACACCATATATTTT CASITPVGVGNTIYF TRBJ1-3 TRBV28 - -
TGTGCCAGCACCTCGGACACTTACGAGCAGTACTTC CASTSDTYEQYF TRBJ2-7 TRBV28 - -
TGTGCCAGCATTAGCGGGAGTGGTGGCACAGATACGCAGTATTTT CASISGSGGTDTQYF TRBJ2-3 TRBV2 - TRBD2
TGTGCCAGCAGCCACGACTTGCGCGTGGAGACCCAGTACTTC CASSHDLRVETQYF TRBJ2-5 TRBV5-8 once -
TGTGCCAGCAGTATACAGGGGGATAACTATGGCTACACCTTC CASSIQGDNYGYTF TRBJ1-2 TRBV4-2 - TRBD1
TGTGCCAGCAGCTTAGAGGGTAACTCCTACGAGCAGTACTTC CASSLEGNSYEQYF TRBJ2-7 TRBV7-3 - -
TGTGCCAGCAGGCAGGGAAGGAACACCGGGGAGCTGTTTTTT CASRQGRNTGELFF TRBJ2-2 TRBV5-8 - -
TGTGCCAGCAGCCATCCCCCTGGGGTAGGGGGCTACAATGAGCAGTTCTTC CASSHPPGVGGYNEQFF TRBJ2-1 TRBV5-4 - -
TGTGCCAGCAGCGTAGATATCGCTAGCAGGAACACCGGGGAGCTGTTTTTT CASSVDIASRNTGELFF TRBJ2-2 TRBV9 once -
TGCGCCAGCAGCTACAGGGGAAACACTGAAGCTTTCTTT CASSYRGNTEAFF TRBJ1-1 TRBV5-1 - TRBD1
TGTGCCAGCAGCGTAGGACTAGGGGAGCAGTACTTC CASSVGLGEQYF TRBJ2-7 TRBV6-6 - TRBD2
TGTGCCAGCAGCGGCCGACAGGGCTCCGAGCAGTACTTC CASSGRQGSEQYF TRBJ2-7 TRBV11-3 - TRBD1
TGTGCCTGGAGTGCTCTAGCGGGAAGCTACGAGCAGTACTTC CAWSALAGSYEQYF TRBJ2-7 TRBV30 - TRBD2
TGCGCCAGCAGTGAGACCTTACAGGGGTTGCACGAGCAGTACTTC CASSETLQGLHEQYF TRBJ2-7 TRBV10-1 - TRBD1
TGTGCCAGCAGCTTAGATCGCGGGATATCCTACGAGCGGTACTTC CASSLDRGISYERYF TRBJ2-7 TRBV7-2 - -
TGTGCCAGCAGTTACCGCAGCGGGAGTCCCTACAATGAGCAGTTCTTC CASSYRSGSPYNEQFF TRBJ2-1 TRBV6-5 - TRBD2
TGTGCCAGCAGTTTCGGGTTTGCAGATACGCAGTATTTT CASSFGFADTQYF TRBJ2-3 TRBV28 - -
TGTGCCAGTAGTATCGCCAGGGCCTCCTCGGACAGCTACACCTTC CASSIARASSDSYTF TRBJ1-2 TRBV19 - -
TGTGCCAGCAGTTCAACCAATCGCCGGGACAGGGGATTGAGAGAGACCCAGTACTTC CASSSTNRRDRGLRETQYF TRBJ2-5 TRBV28 few TRBD1
TGTGCCAGCAGCCGACGGGGGGGGCCACCCCCGGTTTTT CASSRRGGPPPVF TRBJ1-6 TRBV2 few -
TGTGCCTGGAGTGGAGGGGGACGCCCGTCCTACGAGCAGTACTTC CAWSGGGRPSYEQYF TRBJ2-7 TRBV30 - -
TGTGCCAGCAGGGCTAGAGGTACAGATACGCAGTATTTT CASRARGTDTQYF TRBJ2-3 TRBV6-5 - -
TGTGCCAGCAGTCGCACAGACACCGGGGAGCTGTTTTTT CASSRTDTGELFF TRBJ2-2 TRBV25-1 few -
TGCGCCAGCAGCTTGCAGGGCGGTGAGACCCAGTACTTC CASSLQGGETQYF TRBJ2-5 TRBV5-1 - -
TGTGCCAGCAGGCCCGGGACTAGCGGATTTCAAGAGACCCAGTACTTC CASRPGTSGFQETQYF TRBJ2-5 TRBV27 - TRBD2
TGTGCCAGCAGCTCCCCGGGACAGGGGTCAGAGACCCAGTACTTC CASSSPGQGSETQYF TRBJ2-5 TRBV28 few TRBD1
TGCGCCAGCAGCCAAGGACAAATGAACAGGGGACGGACTGAAGCTTTCTTT CASSQGQMNRGRTEAFF TRBJ1-1 TRBV4-1 - TRBD1
TGTGCCAGCAGCGCCTTCAGTGGACAGGGTGGATTTGCAGGGGCCAACGTCCTGACTTTC CASSAFSGQGGFAGANVLTF TRBJ2-6 TRBV9 - TRBD1
TGTGCCAGCAGCACCGGGACAGGATTTTACGAGCAGTACTTC CASSTGTGFYEQYF TRBJ2-7 TRBV9 - TRBD1
TGCGCCAGCAGCTCCGGGACAGCCTACGAGCAGTACTTC CASSSGTAYEQYF TRBJ2-7 TRBV5-1 once TRBD1
TGTGCCAGCAACCACCCGTCGGACAGGGGATTTGGCTACACCTTC CASNHPSDRGFGYTF TRBJ1-2 TRBV6-5 - TRBD1
TGTGCCAGCAGTTTCGGGACAGCCTACGAGCAGTACTTC CASSFGTAYEQYF TRBJ2-7 TRBV27 - TRBD1
TGTGCCAGCAGTGAAAACTGGGGGGGGACGGTAGGGAACACTGAAGCTTTCTTT CASSENWGGTVGNTEAFF TRBJ1-1 TRBV6-1 - -